These T cell receptor beta chains were read from a single sample in a study of blood T cell repertoires in COVID-19. Data came from immunoSEQ multiplex PCR; TCRdb stores just in-frame clones and leaves some out. This table holds hundreds of thousands of clones, 85% to 90% found once. Sequencing was performed on peripheral blood. Receptor source: a woman aged 45-59 years with COVID-19, enrolled during active disease. Both conserved end residues are part of each CDR3. A D gene is named only where the DNA matches it firmly. Not every row has a clone size; where given, it reads once, few, many or a size class.

TRBD1 | TRBJ2-3 | TRBV24-1 | . | CATSGPGTGGKDTQYF | TGTGCCACCAGTGGGCCCGGGACAGGGGGCAAAGATACGCAGTATTTT
. | TRBJ2-7 | TRBV7-8 | . | CASSLGYRTYEQYF | TGTGCCAGCAGCTTAGGGTACAGAACCTACGAGCAGTACTTC
TRBD2 | TRBJ2-3 | TRBV5-4 | once | CASSLGTSGRTADTQYF | TGTGCCAGCAGCTTGGGGACTAGCGGGAGAACGGCAGATACGCAGTATTTT
. | TRBJ2-7 | TRBV7-3 | . | CACSPETYEQYF | TGTGCCTGCAGTCCGGAGACCTACGAGCAGTACTTC
. | TRBJ1-1 | TRBV27 | . | CASSFRGGGWTEAFF | TGTGCCAGCAGTTTCCGAGGGGGGGGATGGACTGAAGCTTTCTTT
TRBD2 | TRBJ2-5 | TRBV7-2 | . | CASSLSGSVGETQYF | TGTGCCAGCAGCTTAAGCGGGAGCGTGGGGGAGACCCAGTACTTC
TRBD2 | TRBJ2-1 | TRBV19 | . | CASKLAEIYNEQFF | TGTGCCAGCAAACTAGCGGAAATCTACAATGAGCAGTTCTTC
TRBD1 | TRBJ1-2 | TRBV5-4 | few | CASSSPGQGTYGYTF | TGTGCCAGCAGCTCTCCGGGACAGGGTACCTATGGCTACACCTTC
. | TRBJ2-5 | TRBV7-9 | . | CASSLGRATKVYQETQYF | TGTGCCAGCAGCTTAGGCAGGGCGACGAAGGTGTACCAAGAGACCCAGTACTTC
TRBD1 | TRBJ1-2 | TRBV18 | . | CASSPTGQGNGYTF | TGTGCCAGCTCGCCTACGGGACAGGGGAATGGCTACACCTTC
. | TRBJ2-7 | TRBV18 | . | CASSRAGSYEQYF | TGTGCCAGCTCACGGGCAGGGTCCTACGAGCAGTACTTC
. | TRBJ1-1 | TRBV18 | . | CASSPYRDEAFF | TGTGCCAGCTCACCTTACAGGGATGAAGCTTTCTTT
. | TRBJ1-1 | TRBV10-3 | . | CAISDPQGQDTEAFF | TGTGCCATCAGTGACCCGCAGGGTCAGGACACTGAAGCTTTCTTT
. | TRBJ2-1 | TRBV6-5 | . | CASSPPRLAYNEQFF | TGTGCCAGCAGTCCCCCCCGGCTAGCGTATAATGAGCAGTTCTTC